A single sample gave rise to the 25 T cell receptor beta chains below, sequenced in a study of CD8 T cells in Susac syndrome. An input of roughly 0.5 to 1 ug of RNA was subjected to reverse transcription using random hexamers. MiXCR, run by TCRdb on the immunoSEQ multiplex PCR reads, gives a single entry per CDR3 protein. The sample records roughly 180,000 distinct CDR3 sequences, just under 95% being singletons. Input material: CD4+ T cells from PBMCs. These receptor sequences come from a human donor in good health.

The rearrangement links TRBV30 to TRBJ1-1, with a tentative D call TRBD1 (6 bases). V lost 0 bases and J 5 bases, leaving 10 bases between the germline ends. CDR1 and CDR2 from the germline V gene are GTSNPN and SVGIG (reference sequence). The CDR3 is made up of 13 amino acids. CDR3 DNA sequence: TGTGCCTGGAGTGTAACAGGGCCAACTGAAGCTTTCTTT. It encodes CAWSVTGPTEAFF.

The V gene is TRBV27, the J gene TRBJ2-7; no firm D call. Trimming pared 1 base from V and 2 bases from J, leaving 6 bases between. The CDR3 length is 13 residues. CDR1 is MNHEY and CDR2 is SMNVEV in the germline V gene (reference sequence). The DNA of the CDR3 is TGTGCCAGCAGTTTATACGGACCCTACGAGCAGTACTTC. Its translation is CASSLYGPYEQYF.

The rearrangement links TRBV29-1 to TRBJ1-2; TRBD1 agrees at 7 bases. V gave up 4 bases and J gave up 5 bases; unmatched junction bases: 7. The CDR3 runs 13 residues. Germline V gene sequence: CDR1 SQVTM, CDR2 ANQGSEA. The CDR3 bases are TGCAGCGTTGTCGGACAGGCGGGATATGGCTACACCTTC. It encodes CSVVGQAGYGYTF.

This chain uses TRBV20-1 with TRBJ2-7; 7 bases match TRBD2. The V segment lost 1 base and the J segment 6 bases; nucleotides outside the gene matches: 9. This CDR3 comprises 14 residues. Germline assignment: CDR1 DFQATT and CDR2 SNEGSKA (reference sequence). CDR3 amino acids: CSARVPSGLSEQYF. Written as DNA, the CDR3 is TGCAGTGCTAGAGTCCCTAGCGGTCTTTCCGAGCAGTACTTC.

The CDR3 DNA reads TGCAGTGCTAAGTTGTACGAGCAGTACTTC. This encodes CSAKLYEQYF. J is TRBJ2-7 and V is TRBV20-1; D is ambiguous. V shed 4 bases and J shed 4 bases, with 5 bases lying between them. This CDR3 has 10 amino acids. Per germline, CDR1 DFQATT and CDR2 SNEGSKA (reference sequence).

CDR3 region: CASSLDTRLDNEQFF. In nucleotides, the CDR3 is TGCGCCAGCAGCTTGGATACTAGATTGGACAATGAGCAGTTCTTC. The J gene is TRBJ2-1, the V gene TRBV5-1; maybe TRBD2 (5 bases). V shed 0 bases and J shed 5 bases, with 12 bases lying between them. CDR1 is SGHRS and CDR2 is YFSETQ in the germline V gene. The CDR3 consists of 15 residues.

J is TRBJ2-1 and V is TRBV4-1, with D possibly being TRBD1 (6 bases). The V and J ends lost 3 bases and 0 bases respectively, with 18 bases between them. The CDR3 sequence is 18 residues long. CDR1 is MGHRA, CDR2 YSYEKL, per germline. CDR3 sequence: CASSQIPSTGGSYNEQFF. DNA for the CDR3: TGCGCCAGCAGCCAGATACCGTCGACAGGTGGCTCCTACAATGAGCAGTTCTTC.

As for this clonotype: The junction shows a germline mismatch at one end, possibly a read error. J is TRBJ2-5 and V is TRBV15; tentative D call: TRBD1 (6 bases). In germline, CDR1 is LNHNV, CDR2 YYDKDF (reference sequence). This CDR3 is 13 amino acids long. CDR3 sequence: CAASRGGQETQYF. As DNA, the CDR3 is TGTGCCGCCAGCAGAGGGGGACAAGAGACCCAGTACTTC.

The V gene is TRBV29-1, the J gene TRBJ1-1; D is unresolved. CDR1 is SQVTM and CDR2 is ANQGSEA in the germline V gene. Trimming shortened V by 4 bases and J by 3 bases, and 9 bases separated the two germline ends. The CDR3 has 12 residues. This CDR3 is CSVARLDTEAFF. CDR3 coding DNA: TGCAGCGTTGCCCGTCTAGACACTGAAGCTTTCTTT.

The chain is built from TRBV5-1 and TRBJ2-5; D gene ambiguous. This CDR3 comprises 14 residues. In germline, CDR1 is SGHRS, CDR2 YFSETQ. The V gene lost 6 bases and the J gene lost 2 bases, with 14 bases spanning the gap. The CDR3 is CASTPQANQETQYF. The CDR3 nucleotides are TGCGCCAGCACCCCCCAGGCTAATCAAGAGACCCAGTACTTC.

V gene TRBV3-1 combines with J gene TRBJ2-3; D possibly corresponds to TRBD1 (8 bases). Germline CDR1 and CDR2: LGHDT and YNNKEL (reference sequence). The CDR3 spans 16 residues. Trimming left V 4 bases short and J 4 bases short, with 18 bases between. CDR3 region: CASSRVTGGGADTQYF. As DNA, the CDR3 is TGTGCCAGCAGCCGGGTCACAGGGGGGGGCGCAGATACGCAGTATTTT.

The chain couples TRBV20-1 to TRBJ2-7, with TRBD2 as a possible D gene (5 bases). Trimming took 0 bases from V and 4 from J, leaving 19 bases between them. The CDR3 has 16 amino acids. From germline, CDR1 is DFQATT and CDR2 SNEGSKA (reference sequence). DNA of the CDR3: TGCAGTGCTAGAGATGTAGGACTGACGCTAGGGTACGAGCAGTACTTC. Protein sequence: CSARDVGLTLGYEQYF.

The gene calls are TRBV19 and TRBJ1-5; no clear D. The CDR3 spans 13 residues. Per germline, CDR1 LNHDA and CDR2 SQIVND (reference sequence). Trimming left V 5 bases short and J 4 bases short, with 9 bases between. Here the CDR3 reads CASSLKVNQPQHF. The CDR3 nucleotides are TGTGCCAGTAGTCTGAAGGTTAATCAGCCCCAGCATTTT.

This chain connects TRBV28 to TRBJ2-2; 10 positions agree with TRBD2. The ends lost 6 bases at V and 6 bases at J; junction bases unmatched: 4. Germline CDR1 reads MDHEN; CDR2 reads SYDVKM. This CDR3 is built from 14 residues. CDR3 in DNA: TGTGCCAGCAGGGTAGCGGGGGGAGCCGGGGAGCTGTTTTTT. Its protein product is CASRVAGGAGELFF.

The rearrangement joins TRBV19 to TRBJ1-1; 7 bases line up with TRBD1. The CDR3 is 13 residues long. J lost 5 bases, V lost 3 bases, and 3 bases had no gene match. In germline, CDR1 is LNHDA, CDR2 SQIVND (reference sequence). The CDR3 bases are TGTGCCAGTAGTATCAACAGGGGAACTGAAGCTTTCTTT. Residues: CASSINRGTEAFF.

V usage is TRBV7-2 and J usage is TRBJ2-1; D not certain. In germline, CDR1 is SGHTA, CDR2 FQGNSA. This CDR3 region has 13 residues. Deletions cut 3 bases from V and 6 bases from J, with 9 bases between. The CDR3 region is CASSFETGNEQFF. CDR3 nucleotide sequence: TGTGCCAGCAGCTTCGAGACTGGCAATGAGCAGTTCTTC.

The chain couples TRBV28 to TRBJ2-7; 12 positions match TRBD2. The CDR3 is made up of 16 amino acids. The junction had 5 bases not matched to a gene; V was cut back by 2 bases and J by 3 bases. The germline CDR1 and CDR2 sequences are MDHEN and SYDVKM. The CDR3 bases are TGTGCCAGCAGTTTAACCGGGACTAGCGGGTTCTACGAGCAGTACTTC. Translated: CASSLTGTSGFYEQYF.

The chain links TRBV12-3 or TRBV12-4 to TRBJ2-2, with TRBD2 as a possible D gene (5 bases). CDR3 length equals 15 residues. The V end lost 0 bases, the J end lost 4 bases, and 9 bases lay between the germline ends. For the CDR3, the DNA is TGTGCCAGCAGTTTAGCGCCAGGAGGCACCGGGGAGCTGTTTTTT. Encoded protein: CASSLAPGGTGELFF.

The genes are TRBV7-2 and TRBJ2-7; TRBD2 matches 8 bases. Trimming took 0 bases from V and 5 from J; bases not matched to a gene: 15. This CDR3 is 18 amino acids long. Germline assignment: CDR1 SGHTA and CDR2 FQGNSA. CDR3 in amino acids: CASSLALGSGGRFNEQYF. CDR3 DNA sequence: TGTGCCAGCAGCTTAGCGCTCGGGTCAGGCGGGAGGTTTAACGAGCAGTACTTC.

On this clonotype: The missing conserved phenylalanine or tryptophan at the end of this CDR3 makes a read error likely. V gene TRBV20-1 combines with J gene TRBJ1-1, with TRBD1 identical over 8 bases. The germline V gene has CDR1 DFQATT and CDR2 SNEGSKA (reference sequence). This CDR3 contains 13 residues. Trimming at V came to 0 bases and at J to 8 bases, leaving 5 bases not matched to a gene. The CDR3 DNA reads TGCAGTGCTAGAGATCTCCGGGACAGGGAAGCTTTCCTT. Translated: CSARDLRDREAFL.

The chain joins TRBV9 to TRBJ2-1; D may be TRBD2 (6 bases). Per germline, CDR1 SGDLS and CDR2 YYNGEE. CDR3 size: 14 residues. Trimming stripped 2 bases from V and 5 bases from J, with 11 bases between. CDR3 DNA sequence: TGTGCCAGCAGCGTCAGACTAGACCACAATGAGCAGTTCTTC. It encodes CASSVRLDHNEQFF.

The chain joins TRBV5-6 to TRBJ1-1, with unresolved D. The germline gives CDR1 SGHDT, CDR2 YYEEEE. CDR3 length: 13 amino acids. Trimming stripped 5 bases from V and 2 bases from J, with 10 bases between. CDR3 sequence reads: CASSKGSNTEAFF. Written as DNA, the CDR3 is TGTGCCAGCAGTAAGGGCAGTAACACTGAAGCTTTCTTT.

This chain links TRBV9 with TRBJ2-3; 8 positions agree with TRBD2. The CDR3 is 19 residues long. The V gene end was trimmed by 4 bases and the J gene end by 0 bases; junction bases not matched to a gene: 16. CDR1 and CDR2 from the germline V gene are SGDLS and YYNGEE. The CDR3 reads CASSNSNSGDAFSTDTQYF. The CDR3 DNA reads TGTGCCAGCAGCAACAGTAATAGCGGGGATGCTTTTAGCACAGATACGCAGTATTTT. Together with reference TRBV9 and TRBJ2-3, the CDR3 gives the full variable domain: DSGVTQTPKHLITATGQRVTLRCSPRSGDLSVYWYQQSLDQGLQFLIQYYNGEERAKGNILERFSAQQFPDLHSELNLSSLELGDSALYFCASSNSNSGDAFSTDTQYFGPGTRLTVL.

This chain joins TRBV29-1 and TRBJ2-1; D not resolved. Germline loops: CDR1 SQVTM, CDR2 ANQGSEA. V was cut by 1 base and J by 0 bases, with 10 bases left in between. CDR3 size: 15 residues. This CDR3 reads CSVEGRKSSYNEQFF. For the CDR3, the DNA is TGCAGCGTTGAAGGGCGGAAAAGCTCCTACAATGAGCAGTTCTTC.

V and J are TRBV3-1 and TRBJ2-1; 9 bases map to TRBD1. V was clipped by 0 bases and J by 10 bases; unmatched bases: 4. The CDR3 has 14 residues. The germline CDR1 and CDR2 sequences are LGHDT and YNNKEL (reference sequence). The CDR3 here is CASSQETGGQEQFF. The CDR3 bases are TGTGCCAGCAGCCAAGAGACAGGGGGACAGGAGCAGTTCTTC.